The 22 T cell receptor beta chains below all came from one sample that was sequenced in a study of T-cell reconstitution after alpha-beta-depleted transplantation in children (dated by TCRdb to the mid-2010s). The sample's treatment or condition label, decoded: allogeneic hematopoietic cell transplantation with graft depleted of TCRalphabeta T cells and CD19 B cells. Library preparation used PCR. Sequencing took place on an Illumina HiSeq 2500. To normalize quantification of the TCRbeta repertoire, the TCR libraries were built with molecular barcoding that relied on unique molecular identifiers. The raw public reads went through TCRdb reprocessing: fastp at Q25, MiXCR clone calling, in-frame beta chains kept. For every CDR3 protein sequence, its rows merge into one entry that carries the most common genes and DNA. The sample table holds 500,000 to 600,000 distinct CDR3 sequences, of which 25% to 30% were seen once. Clones ranked in the top ten supply approximately 39% of the sample.

The specimen comprised PBMCs, sampled before TCRalphabeta/CD19-depleted stem cell transplant. These receptors all come from a boy under three years old with Wiskott-Aldrich syndrome, due to receive a stem cell transplant.

The J gene is TRBJ1-2, the V gene TRBV6-1, with D uncertain. Per germline, CDR1 MNHNS and CDR2 SASEGT. V dropped 3 bases and J dropped 0 bases, with 8 bases sitting between them. This CDR3 has 14 residues. CDR3 DNA sequence: TGTGCCAGCAGTGAGCTGGTCTCTAACTATGGCTACACCTTC. This encodes CASSELVSNYGYTF.

This chain joins TRBV12-3 or TRBV12-4 and TRBJ2-7; perhaps TRBD1 as D (6 bases). The CDR3 contains 14 residues. V lost 5 bases, J lost 2 bases, and 13 bases lay in between. In DNA form, the CDR3 reads TGTGCCAGCAGTCAGCAGACAGGCCCCTACGAGCAGTACTTC. Its protein product is CASSQQTGPYEQYF.

This clonotype was observed a few times. V usage is TRBV10-3 and J usage is TRBJ2-3; D not certain. CDR3 length equals 14 residues. Germline V gene lookup returns CDR1 ENHRY and CDR2 SYGVKD. Trimming pared 5 bases from V and 2 bases from J, leaving 11 bases between. CDR3 sequence (DNA): TGTGCCATCAGTAGGTCCGCCGACACAGATACGCAGTATTTT. Protein: CAISRSADTDTQYF.

The chain is built from TRBV27 and TRBJ2-3, with 7 nucleotides matching TRBD2. CDR1 is MNHEY and CDR2 is SMNVEV in the germline V gene (reference sequence). This CDR3 comprises 15 residues. With 4 bases clipped from V and 2 bases from J, the junction kept 6 bases outside the gene matches. The CDR3 bases are TGTGCCAGCAGTTCTTCTAGCGGTTACACAGATACGCAGTATTTT. Its translation: CASSSSSGYTDTQYF.

The chain combines TRBV20-1 with TRBJ2-3; possibly TRBD2 for D (7 bases). The V gene lost 8 bases and the J gene lost 2 bases, with 14 bases spanning the gap. Germline CDR1 DFQATT, CDR2 SNEGSKA (reference sequence). There are 13 residues in the CDR3. The CDR3, as DNA: TGCAGTCTTCGGGGGGCTTCCACAGATACGCAGTATTTT. Its translation is CSLRGASTDTQYF.

This clonotype was seen a few times. The chain has TRBV27 and TRBJ2-3; a weak D match, TRBD2 (5 bases). V was cut by 5 bases and J by 0 bases, with 15 bases left in between. This CDR3 contains 16 residues. Germline CDR1 and CDR2: MNHEY and SMNVEV (reference sequence). The CDR3 DNA sequence: TGTGCCAGCAGTCAGTACAGCGGAGCCAGCACAGATACGCAGTATTTT. This translates into CASSQYSGASTDTQYF.

This clonotype showed up just a few times. The J gene is TRBJ1-2, the V gene TRBV7-9; D is possibly TRBD1 (6 bases). The CDR3 has 16 amino acids. In germline, CDR1 is SEHNR, CDR2 FQNEAQ (reference sequence). V gave up 0 bases and J gave up 6 bases, with 17 bases separating them. CDR3 amino acids: CASSLALFGQGHGYTF. The CDR3 DNA reads TGTGCCAGCAGCTTAGCGCTATTTGGGCAGGGGCATGGCTACACCTTC.

The chain links TRBV4-1 to TRBJ2-5; 12 bases fit TRBD2. The CDR3 is 16 residues long. Germline V lookup: CDR1 MGHRA, CDR2 YSYEKL. Trimming removed 4 bases from V and 5 bases from J; junction bases left unmatched: 8. The CDR3 DNA reads TGCGCCAGCAGCCCAATGACTAGCGGGAGCATCGAGACCCAGTACTTC. It yields the protein CASSPMTSGSIETQYF.

The chain couples TRBV20-1 to TRBJ1-5; the D is unclear. The germline V gene has CDR1 DFQATT and CDR2 SNEGSKA (reference sequence). The ends were cut back, 1 base at V and 6 bases at J, with 10 bases in the middle. This CDR3 is built from 13 residues. The CDR3 bases are TGCAGTGCTAGAGGAGTTTTAGGTCAGCCCCAGCATTTT. Amino acid sequence: CSARGVLGQPQHF.

This clonotype was seen repeatedly, ten times or more. The V and J genes are TRBV5-1 and TRBJ2-3; the match to TRBD2 covers 7 bases. Germline values: CDR1 SGHRS, CDR2 YFSETQ. Germline trimming cut 0 bases from V and 5 bases from J; bases unmatched to any gene: 3. The CDR3 sequence is 14 residues long. The CDR3 sequence: CASSLALAGDTQYF. For the CDR3, the DNA is TGCGCCAGCAGCTTGGCCTTAGCGGGAGATACGCAGTATTTT.

The V call is TRBV27, the J call TRBJ2-3, with D perhaps matching TRBD1 or TRBD2 (6 bases each). Per germline, CDR1 MNHEY and CDR2 SMNVEV (reference sequence). Trimming left V 3 bases short and J 7 bases short, with 8 bases between. The CDR3 is made up of 12 amino acids. The CDR3 nucleotides are TGTGCCAGCAGTTTGGGGGGCTATACGCAGTATTTT. Its protein product is CASSLGGYTQYF.

The chain employs TRBV7-7 and TRBJ2-2; no firm D call. V lost 2 bases and J lost 5, with 9 bases in between. Germline V lookup: CDR1 SSHAT, CDR2 FNYEAQ (reference sequence). The CDR3 has 14 residues. CDR3 in amino acids: CASSLFPGTGELFF. CDR3 sequence (DNA): TGTGCCAGCAGCTTATTTCCGGGTACCGGGGAGCTGTTTTTT.

This clonotype appeared a few times. The chain employs TRBV5-1 and TRBJ1-6; possible D gene TRBD1, 6 bases. V was pared by 1 base and J by 3 bases, with 8 bases between. Germline V gives CDR1 SGHRS, CDR2 YFSETQ. CDR3 length equals 15 residues. Here the CDR3 reads CASSLSGDYNSPLHF. The CDR3 region has the DNA TGCGCCAGCAGCTTGTCAGGGGACTATAATTCACCCCTCCACTTT.

The chain carries TRBV4-2 and TRBJ2-1; D may match TRBD1 or TRBD2 (5 bases each). CDR3 size: 16 residues. Trimming took 4 bases from V and 6 from J, leaving 19 bases between them. Germline-derived CDR1 and CDR2 are LGHNA and YNFKEQ. This CDR3 is CASSLQRGDGGNEQFF. In nucleotides, the CDR3 is TGTGCCAGCAGCCTACAAAGGGGAGATGGGGGCAATGAGCAGTTCTTC.

This clonotype was observed a handful of times. The V and J genes are TRBV27 and TRBJ2-1; TRBD1 matches 8 bases. The V segment lost 5 bases and the J segment 7 bases; nucleotides outside the gene matches: 10. The germline V gene encodes CDR1 MNHEY and CDR2 SMNVEV (reference sequence). The CDR3 sequence is 15 residues long. The CDR3 loop is CASSPVRGTGNEQFF. The DNA for the CDR3 is TGTGCCAGCAGTCCCGTGCGCGGGACAGGAAATGAGCAGTTCTTC.

This clonotype has a handful of counts. The chain recombines TRBV12-3 or TRBV12-4 with TRBJ1-3, with TRBD1 matching over 9 bases. The CDR3 covers 13 residues. J was trimmed by 4 bases and V by 5 bases; bases with no gene match: 0. The CDR3: CASSGTGGNTIYF. The CDR3 nucleotides read TGTGCCAGCAGTGGGACAGGGGGAAACACCATATATTTT.

This clonotype appeared a few times. This chain links TRBV5-1 with TRBJ2-3; TRBD1 is a possible D gene (6 bases). The CDR3 sequence is 14 residues long. The germline gives CDR1 SGHRS, CDR2 YFSETQ. V shed 3 bases and J shed 2 bases, with 10 bases lying between them. Here the CDR3 reads CASSSGTPTDTQYF. The CDR3 nucleotides read TGCGCCAGCAGCTCCGGGACACCCACAGATACGCAGTATTTT.

The chain employs TRBV5-5 and TRBJ2-2; D not certain. Looked up from germline, CDR1 is SGHKS and CDR2 is YYEKEE (reference sequence). The length of the CDR3 is 16 residues. V was pared by 4 bases and J by 7 bases, with 20 bases between. For the CDR3, the DNA is TGTGCCAGCAGCCTATACGGTGCAGGAAAAGGCGGGGAGCTGTTTTTT. Its protein product is CASSLYGAGKGGELFF.

This chain links TRBV5-1 with TRBJ2-2; a possible D gene is TRBD1 (6 bases). CDR1 is SGHRS and CDR2 is YFSETQ in the germline V gene. This CDR3 comprises 15 residues. V shed 6 bases and J shed 0 bases, with 12 bases lying between them. The CDR3 nucleotides read TGCGCCAGCAACAGGGCGTTCGCGAACACCGGGGAGCTGTTTTTT. Amino acid sequence: CASNRAFANTGELFF.

This CDR3 reads CASRAGQGRSPLHF. CDR3 in DNA: TGTGCCAGCAGGGCGGGACAGGGGCGGTCACCCCTCCACTTT. The chain combines TRBV6-1 with TRBJ1-6; 10 nucleotides align to TRBD1. Germline V gives CDR1 MNHNS, CDR2 SASEGT. Losses at the gene ends were 6 bases for V and 10 bases for J; bases not matched to a gene: 6. The CDR3 has 14 amino acids.

V is TRBV12-3 or TRBV12-4 and J is TRBJ1-3; D uncertain. Trimming shortened V by 3 bases and J by 3 bases, and 9 bases separated the two germline ends. This CDR3 has 14 residues. CDR3 sequence: CASSFWGNGNTIYF. The CDR3, as DNA: TGTGCCAGCAGTTTTTGGGGTAATGGAAACACCATATATTTT.

This clonotype occurred a few times. The chain is built from TRBV10-3 and TRBJ2-7, with TRBD1 matching 10 bases. V lost 0 bases and J lost 6; bases outside the gene matches: 11. CDR3 length: 17 residues. Germline V gene data show CDR1 as ENHRY and CDR2 as SYGVKD. The CDR3 spells CAISESRAGTGAAEQYF. Here the CDR3 DNA reads TGTGCCATCAGTGAGTCGAGGGCTGGGACAGGGGCTGCCGAGCAGTACTTC.